Listed here are 32 T cell receptor beta chains from one sample, sequenced in a study of cytotoxic CD8 clonotypes in ibrutinib-treated CLL. The table came from immunoSEQ multiplex PCR; TCRdb's copy has only in-frame clones and leaves some out. The top ten clones hold around 15% of a sample with 25,000 or so clones, 62% of them seen once. The material sequenced was PBMCs, taken before ibrutinib treatment. The receptors were sampled from a human donor with chronic lymphocytic leukemia.

The rearrangement links TRBV5-1 to TRBJ2-1; 8 nucleotides align to TRBD2. The CDR3 runs 13 residues. After removal of 2 bases from V and 10 bases from J, the junction contained 5 bases not matched to a gene. The V gene's germline CDR1 is SGHRS and CDR2 YFSETQ. The CDR3 reads CASSFTSGAEQFF. The CDR3 DNA follows: TGCGCCAGCAGCTTCACTAGCGGAGCGGAGCAGTTCTTC.

V is TRBV7-9 and J is TRBJ2-7; D possibly corresponds to TRBD1 (5 bases). Germline V gives CDR1 SEHNR, CDR2 FQNEAQ (reference sequence). Trimming pared 5 bases from V and 4 bases from J, leaving 15 bases between. CDR3 length: 14 amino acids. CDR3 sequence: CASSPSGSWYEQYF. CDR3 nucleotides: TGTGCCAGCAGCCCATCAGGGTCTTGGTACGAGCAGTACTTC.

The chain carries TRBV6-5 and TRBJ2-5; 7 nucleotides align to TRBD2. The trim removed 4 bases at V and 1 base at J, leaving 6 bases unmatched. CDR3 length: 15 amino acids. Looked up from germline, CDR1 is MNHEY and CDR2 is SVGAGI. The CDR3 spells CASSSREGLQETQYF. CDR3 DNA: TGTGCCAGCAGTTCGAGGGAGGGCCTCCAAGAGACCCAGTACTTC.

The chain uses TRBV7-9 and TRBJ2-2, with D maybe TRBD2 (5 bases). V lost 8 bases to trimming and J lost 3 bases, with 16 bases between them. The germline V gene encodes CDR1 SEHNR and CDR2 FQNEAQ (reference sequence). The CDR3 is 15 amino acids. CDR3 coding DNA: TGTGCCAGCCCCCTGAGGGCGTCTGACACCGGGGAGCTGTTTTTT. It codes for CASPLRASDTGELFF.

The V and J genes are TRBV2 and TRBJ2-3, with 10 bases aligning to TRBD2. The germline CDR1 and CDR2 sequences are SNHLY and FYNNEI. This CDR3 has 15 amino acids. The V segment lost 4 bases and the J segment 5 bases; nucleotides outside the gene matches: 6. CDR3 nucleotide sequence: TGTGCCAGCAGTGGCAGCGGGGGGGGTGTAGATACGCAGTATTTT. This encodes CASSGSGGGVDTQYF.

This rearrangement joins TRBV9 to TRBJ2-7; D may match TRBD1 or TRBD2 (5 bases each). The CDR3 is made up of 14 amino acids. V shed 4 bases and J shed 3 bases, with 14 bases lying between them. Germline V gene lookup returns CDR1 SGDLS and CDR2 YYNGEE. CDR3 bases: TGTGCCAGCAGCCTAGGGGCGGGCCGCTACGAGCAGTACTTC. Its translation: CASSLGAGRYEQYF.

The rearrangement uses TRBV7-3 and TRBJ1-3, with D perhaps matching TRBD1 (5 bases). Looked up from germline, CDR1 is SGHTA and CDR2 is FQGTGA. V was shortened by 1 base and J by 4 bases, with 11 bases between the two germline ends. The CDR3 runs to 15 residues. For the CDR3, the DNA is TGTGCCAGCAGCTTAAGTGGGGGGTTCGGAAACACCATATATTTT. Protein sequence: CASSLSGGFGNTIYF.

The CDR3 loop is CASMTEPNSYEQYF. The CDR3 DNA follows: TGTGCCAGCATGACAGAGCCGAACTCCTACGAGCAGTACTTC. The genes are TRBV2 and TRBJ2-7; TRBD1 is a possible D gene (5 bases). The CDR3 is 14 residues long. V lost 7 bases and J lost 0, with 13 bases in between. In germline, CDR1 is SNHLY, CDR2 FYNNEI.

This chain links TRBV28 with TRBJ2-3; D unresolved. With 1 base removed from V and 2 bases from J, the gap between germline ends came to 7 bases. Germline values: CDR1 MDHEN, CDR2 SYDVKM. The length of the CDR3 is 14 residues. In nucleotides, the CDR3 is TGTGCCAGCAGTTTATCGGTCTTCACAGATACGCAGTATTTT. It translates to CASSLSVFTDTQYF.

The V gene is TRBV12-1, the J gene TRBJ2-6; TRBD1 is the table's D call and was not checked against the DNA. TRBV12-1 represents a pseudogene. The CDR3 has 18 residues. The CDR3 DNA is TGTGCCAGCAGCTCATTAGGTTATAGGACAAAGTCGGCCAACGTCCTGACTTTC. As protein: CASSSLGYRTKSANVLTF.

The J gene is TRBJ1-3, the V gene TRBV14; D is undetermined. The CDR3 sequence is 15 residues long. Looked up from germline, CDR1 is SGHDN and CDR2 is FVKESK. V lost 3 bases and J 0 bases, leaving 9 bases between the germline ends. The CDR3 DNA follows: TGTGCCAGCAGCCACCGACGGAACTCTGGAAACACCATATATTTT. The encoded protein is CASSHRRNSGNTIYF.

This chain joins TRBV7-9 and TRBJ2-4, with unresolved D. Germline CDR1 and CDR2: SEHNR and FQNEAQ (reference sequence). This CDR3 spans 15 amino acids. V was trimmed by 2 bases and J by 1 base, leaving 9 bases between them. The CDR3 protein is CASSLNTVAKNIQYF. The DNA of the CDR3 is TGTGCCAGCAGCTTAAATACTGTGGCCAAAAACATTCAGTACTTC.

The rearrangement joins TRBV7-2 to TRBJ2-2, with D unclear. Trimming pared 5 bases from V and 6 bases from J, leaving 10 bases between. This CDR3 is built from 13 residues. Germline CDR1 is SGHTA and CDR2 is FQGNSA. This chain's CDR3 is CASSQGWAGELFF. As DNA, the CDR3 is TGTGCCAGCAGCCAAGGCTGGGCCGGGGAGCTGTTTTTT.

V usage is TRBV5-1 and J usage is TRBJ2-7; 15 positions agree with TRBD2. Germline V gene sequence: CDR1 SGHRS, CDR2 YFSETQ. J lost 6 bases, V lost 0 bases, and 16 bases had no gene match. This CDR3 comprises 20 residues. The CDR3 DNA reads as TGCGCCAGCAGCTTGGCCGAAGGAAGGACTAGCGGGAGGGCCTTAGGCGAGCAGTACTTC. Translation: CASSLAEGRTSGRALGEQYF.

The rearrangement joins TRBV29-1 to TRBJ2-5; D perhaps matches TRBD2 (6 bases). Trimming stripped 6 bases from V and 4 bases from J, with 18 bases between. Germline V CDR1 and CDR2: SQVTM, ANQGSEA. The length of the CDR3 is 14 residues. The DNA of the CDR3 is TGCAGCGTCCCCTCAGGTGGGGGAGGAGAGACCCAGTACTTC. Translating it yields CSVPSGGGGETQYF.

The V and J genes are TRBV2 and TRBJ1-5; D is unclear. With 4 bases removed from V and 0 bases from J, the gap between germline ends came to 7 bases. This CDR3 is 14 amino acids long. Germline V CDR1 and CDR2: SNHLY, FYNNEI. The CDR3 sequence: CASSAGNSNQPQHF. The CDR3 DNA sequence: TGTGCCAGCAGTGCGGGGAATAGCAATCAGCCCCAGCATTTT.

The chain couples TRBV28 to TRBJ2-1; possible D gene TRBD1, 6 bases. Between the trimmed V and J ends, which lost 5 bases and 11 bases, there was a span of 10 bases. CDR1 is MDHEN, CDR2 SYDVKM, per germline. This CDR3 has 11 residues. CDR3 in amino acids: CASSTGWKQFF. CDR3 nucleotide sequence: TGTGCCAGCAGTACAGGGTGGAAGCAGTTCTTC.

The chain recombines TRBV11-2 with TRBJ1-1; D is undetermined. V was cut by 5 bases and J by 8 bases, with 9 bases left in between. Germline CDR1 SGHAT, CDR2 FQNNGV. The CDR3 runs to 11 residues. The CDR3 here is CASSPEQEAFF. The CDR3 DNA is TGTGCCAGCAGCCCGGAACAAGAAGCTTTCTTT. The variable domain in full, completed from reference TRBV11-2 and TRBJ1-1, reads EAGVAQSPRYKIIEKRQSVAFWCNPISGHATLYWYQQILGQGPKLLIQFQNNGVVDDSQLPKDRFSAERLKGVDSTLKIQPAKLEDSAVYLCASSPEQEAFFGQGTRLTVV.

In this sample, this clone turned up a few times. This chain joins TRBV6-5 and TRBJ1-2; D gene unclear. With 0 bases removed from V and 6 bases from J, the gap between germline ends came to 8 bases. The length of the CDR3 is 13 residues. Germline CDR1 MNHEY, CDR2 SVGAGI. CDR3 sequence reads: CASSYSAGNGYTF. CDR3 in DNA: TGTGCCAGCAGTTACTCGGCGGGAAATGGCTACACCTTC.

This clone was counted a few times. As DNA, the CDR3 is TGCGCCAGCAGCCAAGATCAACTTCTTGAGCGGATCGGCTACGAGCAGTACTTC. Translation: CASSQDQLLERIGYEQYF. V gene TRBV4-1 combines with J gene TRBJ2-7; D is perhaps TRBD2 (5 bases). V was pared by 0 bases and J by 3 bases, with 21 bases between. Germline assignment: CDR1 MGHRA and CDR2 YSYEKL. This CDR3 comprises 18 residues.

The J gene is TRBJ2-7, the V gene TRBV30; D unclear. The V and J ends lost 3 bases and 4 bases respectively, with 10 bases between them. The germline V gene encodes CDR1 GTSNPN and CDR2 SVGIG (reference sequence). The CDR3 extends over 12 amino acids. The CDR3 DNA follows: TGTGCCTGGAGCCTTCCCGCGTACGAGCAGTACTTC. It encodes CAWSLPAYEQYF.

The gene calls are TRBV28 and TRBJ1-1; perhaps TRBD1 as D (6 bases). The CDR3 totals 15 residues. Germline assignment: CDR1 MDHEN and CDR2 SYDVKM. Trimming stripped 6 bases from V and 8 bases from J, with 22 bases between. CDR3 sequence reads: CASSDRTVRRSEAFF. CDR3 DNA: TGTGCCAGCAGCGATAGGACAGTAAGAAGGTCGGAAGCTTTCTTT.

There are a few counts of this clone. The genes are TRBV2 and TRBJ1-5; a weak D match, TRBD1 (5 bases). V was shortened by 1 base and J by 0 bases, with 10 bases between the two germline ends. This CDR3 spans 16 amino acids. CDR1 is SNHLY, CDR2 FYNNEI, per germline. CDR3 nucleotide sequence: TGTGCCAGCAGTGAAGAGGGACGGGTTAGCAATCAGCCCCAGCATTTT. Translation gives CASSEEGRVSNQPQHF.

This clone was observed a few times. The chain recombines TRBV7-9 with TRBJ1-1, with TRBD1 matching over 11 bases. The V and J ends lost 3 bases and 4 bases, in that order; junction bases with no gene match: 4. The germline V gene has CDR1 SEHNR and CDR2 FQNEAQ (reference sequence). The CDR3 has 15 residues. The CDR3 region has the DNA TGTGCCAGCAGCTTCCAGGACAGGGGGCCCACTGAAGCTTTCTTT. This sequence encodes CASSFQDRGPTEAFF.

The rearrangement uses TRBV28 and TRBJ2-7; possibly TRBD2 for D (7 bases). The V gene's germline CDR1 is MDHEN and CDR2 SYDVKM. The CDR3 contains 17 residues. Trimming removed 6 bases at V and 4 bases at J, with 25 bases between. CDR3 protein: CASSPIEGGGSGYEQYF. The CDR3 region has the DNA TGTGCCAGCAGCCCCATAGAGGGGGGGGGCAGCGGGTACGAGCAGTACTTC.

This clone was counted a few times. The chain carries TRBV11-1 and TRBJ1-6; a weak D match, TRBD1 (5 bases). This CDR3 spans 13 amino acids. Trimming took off 4 bases at V and 7 bases at J, with 8 bases between the two ends. Germline V gives CDR1 SGHAT, CDR2 FQDESV (reference sequence). CDR3 sequence: CASSWGGNSPLHF. CDR3 bases: TGTGCCAGCAGCTGGGGCGGGAATTCACCCCTCCACTTT.

This chain connects TRBV6-1 to TRBJ2-3; a possible D gene is TRBD2 (6 bases). Germline V gene data show CDR1 as MNHNS and CDR2 as SASEGT. Trimming took off 4 bases at V and 4 bases at J, with 12 bases between the two ends. CDR3 length equals 14 residues. In DNA form, the CDR3 reads TGTGCCAGCAGTGTACTAGCTGGGGCAGATACGCAGTATTTT. Protein sequence: CASSVLAGADTQYF.

The chain is built from TRBV12-5 and TRBJ1-1, with D unclear. The ends were cut back, 6 bases at V and 5 bases at J, with 13 bases in the middle. CDR3 size: 13 residues. Germline values: CDR1 LGHNT, CDR2 FRNRAP. The chain's CDR3 is CASGLSWGTEAFF. CDR3 DNA: TGTGCTAGTGGCCTCAGTTGGGGAACTGAAGCTTTCTTT.

This clone was seen a handful of times. This chain connects TRBV5-1 to TRBJ2-3, with 8 bases lining up with TRBD1. The CDR3 length is 14 residues. In germline, CDR1 is SGHRS, CDR2 YFSETQ. V was clipped by 4 bases and J by 2 bases; unmatched bases: 3. The CDR3 DNA follows: TGCGCCAGCAGCCCGGGACAGGCCACAGATACGCAGTATTTT. Translating it yields CASSPGQATDTQYF.

V usage is TRBV5-6 and J usage is TRBJ2-5, with 12 bases matching TRBD1. Germline values: CDR1 SGHDT, CDR2 YYEEEE. Trimming removed 4 bases from V and 2 bases from J; junction bases left unmatched: 3. The CDR3 extends over 15 amino acids. Written as DNA, the CDR3 is TGTGCCAGCAGCCGGGACAGGGGGCTACAAGAGACCCAGTACTTC. Amino acid sequence: CASSRDRGLQETQYF.

This chain links TRBV11-2 with TRBJ2-5; no firm D call. The CDR3 spans 11 residues. Germline CDR1 SGHAT, CDR2 FQNNGV. V lost 4 bases and J 7 bases, leaving 7 bases between the germline ends. CDR3 loop: CASSSYRTQYF. Written as DNA, the CDR3 is TGTGCCAGCAGCTCCTATCGGACCCAGTACTTC.

The chain links TRBV19 to TRBJ2-1; 8 nucleotides match TRBD2. Germline values: CDR1 LNHDA, CDR2 SQIVND (reference sequence). The CDR3 extends over 16 amino acids. Trimming took 3 bases from V and 7 from J; bases not matched to a gene: 11. CDR3 loop: CASSISGTSYGNEQFF. DNA for the CDR3: TGTGCCAGTAGTATTAGCGGGACTAGTTACGGGAATGAGCAGTTCTTC.